The present entry profiles one T cell receptor beta chain with its context. Its antigen is undetermined. Produced via immunoSEQ multiplex PCR; TCRdb's table is partial and in-frame only. The table shows tens of thousands of clones, with 85% to 95% occurring only once. The data are from a study of graft-versus-host responses after intestinal transplantation. On the study more broadly: Induction with anti-thymocyte globulin, then tacrolimus and steroids for around three years, was given to all recipients.

Points from the study as a whole: Some patients had graft-donor T cell macrochimerism, and their allografts showed high graft-versus-host to host-versus-graft clonal ratios.

Specimen: PBMCs, collected roughly 260 days after intestinal transplant. This receptor was identified in a human patient who received an intestinal transplant, so some T cells may come from the graft donor.

The CDR3 loop is CASSSGTGVENTEAFF. In nucleotides, the CDR3 is TGCGCCAGCAGTTCCGGGACAGGGGTCGAAAACACTGAAGCTTTCTTT. This chain joins TRBV5-1 and TRBJ1-1; TRBD1 agrees at 10 bases. Germline trimming cut 5 bases from V and 2 bases from J; bases unmatched to any gene: 9. Looked up from germline, CDR1 is SGHRS and CDR2 is YFSETQ. The CDR3 contains 16 residues. Supplemented by reference TRBV5-1 and TRBJ1-1, the full variable domain reads KAGVTQTPRYLIKTRGQQVTLSCSPISGHRSVSWYQQTPGQGLQFLFEYFSETQRNKGNFPGRFSGRQFSNSRSEMNVSTLELGDSALYLCASSSGTGVENTEAFFGQGTRLTVV.